This section outlines one TCR beta chain sequence together with its context. Libraries were prepared by immunoSEQ multiplex PCR; TCRdb keeps only in-frame clonotypes and omits some of them. The sample has almost 85,000 clones, 75% to 85% seen once. The data derive from a study of control samples from healthy donors and cancer patients. Sample: PBMCs. The origin of this receptor is a man in his sixties with head and neck cancer.

The CDR3: CASRRGASSYNEQFF. CDR3 bases: TGTGCCAGCAGACGGGGGGCTAGCTCCTACAATGAGCAGTTCTTC. This chain links TRBV2 with TRBJ2-1, with D maybe TRBD2 (7 bases). This CDR3 comprises 15 residues. V lost 6 bases to trimming and J lost 0 bases, with 12 bases between them. Germline-derived CDR1 and CDR2 are SNHLY and FYNNEI. The full variable domain, in which reference TRBV2 and TRBJ2-1 provide the parts outside the CDR3, is EPEVTQTPSHQVTQMGQEVILRCVPISNHLYFYWYRQILGQKVEFLVSFYNNEISEKSEIFDDQFSVERPDGSNFTLKIRSTKLEDSAMYFCASRRGASSYNEQFFGPGTRLTVL.